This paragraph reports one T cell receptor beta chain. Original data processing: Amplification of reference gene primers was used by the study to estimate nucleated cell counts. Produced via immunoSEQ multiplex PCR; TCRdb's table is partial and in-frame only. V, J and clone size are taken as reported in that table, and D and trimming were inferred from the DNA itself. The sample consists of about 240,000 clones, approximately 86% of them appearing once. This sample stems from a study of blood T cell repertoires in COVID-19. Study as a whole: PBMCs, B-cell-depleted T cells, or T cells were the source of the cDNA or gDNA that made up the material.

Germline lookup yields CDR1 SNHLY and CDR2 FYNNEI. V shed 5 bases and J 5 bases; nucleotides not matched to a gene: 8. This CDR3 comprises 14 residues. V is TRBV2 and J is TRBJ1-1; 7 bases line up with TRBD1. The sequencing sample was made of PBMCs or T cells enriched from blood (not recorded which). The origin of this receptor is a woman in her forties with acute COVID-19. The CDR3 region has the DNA TGTGCCAGCAGTCCCGACAGGGTGGATACTGAAGCTTTCTTT. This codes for CASSPDRVDTEAFF.